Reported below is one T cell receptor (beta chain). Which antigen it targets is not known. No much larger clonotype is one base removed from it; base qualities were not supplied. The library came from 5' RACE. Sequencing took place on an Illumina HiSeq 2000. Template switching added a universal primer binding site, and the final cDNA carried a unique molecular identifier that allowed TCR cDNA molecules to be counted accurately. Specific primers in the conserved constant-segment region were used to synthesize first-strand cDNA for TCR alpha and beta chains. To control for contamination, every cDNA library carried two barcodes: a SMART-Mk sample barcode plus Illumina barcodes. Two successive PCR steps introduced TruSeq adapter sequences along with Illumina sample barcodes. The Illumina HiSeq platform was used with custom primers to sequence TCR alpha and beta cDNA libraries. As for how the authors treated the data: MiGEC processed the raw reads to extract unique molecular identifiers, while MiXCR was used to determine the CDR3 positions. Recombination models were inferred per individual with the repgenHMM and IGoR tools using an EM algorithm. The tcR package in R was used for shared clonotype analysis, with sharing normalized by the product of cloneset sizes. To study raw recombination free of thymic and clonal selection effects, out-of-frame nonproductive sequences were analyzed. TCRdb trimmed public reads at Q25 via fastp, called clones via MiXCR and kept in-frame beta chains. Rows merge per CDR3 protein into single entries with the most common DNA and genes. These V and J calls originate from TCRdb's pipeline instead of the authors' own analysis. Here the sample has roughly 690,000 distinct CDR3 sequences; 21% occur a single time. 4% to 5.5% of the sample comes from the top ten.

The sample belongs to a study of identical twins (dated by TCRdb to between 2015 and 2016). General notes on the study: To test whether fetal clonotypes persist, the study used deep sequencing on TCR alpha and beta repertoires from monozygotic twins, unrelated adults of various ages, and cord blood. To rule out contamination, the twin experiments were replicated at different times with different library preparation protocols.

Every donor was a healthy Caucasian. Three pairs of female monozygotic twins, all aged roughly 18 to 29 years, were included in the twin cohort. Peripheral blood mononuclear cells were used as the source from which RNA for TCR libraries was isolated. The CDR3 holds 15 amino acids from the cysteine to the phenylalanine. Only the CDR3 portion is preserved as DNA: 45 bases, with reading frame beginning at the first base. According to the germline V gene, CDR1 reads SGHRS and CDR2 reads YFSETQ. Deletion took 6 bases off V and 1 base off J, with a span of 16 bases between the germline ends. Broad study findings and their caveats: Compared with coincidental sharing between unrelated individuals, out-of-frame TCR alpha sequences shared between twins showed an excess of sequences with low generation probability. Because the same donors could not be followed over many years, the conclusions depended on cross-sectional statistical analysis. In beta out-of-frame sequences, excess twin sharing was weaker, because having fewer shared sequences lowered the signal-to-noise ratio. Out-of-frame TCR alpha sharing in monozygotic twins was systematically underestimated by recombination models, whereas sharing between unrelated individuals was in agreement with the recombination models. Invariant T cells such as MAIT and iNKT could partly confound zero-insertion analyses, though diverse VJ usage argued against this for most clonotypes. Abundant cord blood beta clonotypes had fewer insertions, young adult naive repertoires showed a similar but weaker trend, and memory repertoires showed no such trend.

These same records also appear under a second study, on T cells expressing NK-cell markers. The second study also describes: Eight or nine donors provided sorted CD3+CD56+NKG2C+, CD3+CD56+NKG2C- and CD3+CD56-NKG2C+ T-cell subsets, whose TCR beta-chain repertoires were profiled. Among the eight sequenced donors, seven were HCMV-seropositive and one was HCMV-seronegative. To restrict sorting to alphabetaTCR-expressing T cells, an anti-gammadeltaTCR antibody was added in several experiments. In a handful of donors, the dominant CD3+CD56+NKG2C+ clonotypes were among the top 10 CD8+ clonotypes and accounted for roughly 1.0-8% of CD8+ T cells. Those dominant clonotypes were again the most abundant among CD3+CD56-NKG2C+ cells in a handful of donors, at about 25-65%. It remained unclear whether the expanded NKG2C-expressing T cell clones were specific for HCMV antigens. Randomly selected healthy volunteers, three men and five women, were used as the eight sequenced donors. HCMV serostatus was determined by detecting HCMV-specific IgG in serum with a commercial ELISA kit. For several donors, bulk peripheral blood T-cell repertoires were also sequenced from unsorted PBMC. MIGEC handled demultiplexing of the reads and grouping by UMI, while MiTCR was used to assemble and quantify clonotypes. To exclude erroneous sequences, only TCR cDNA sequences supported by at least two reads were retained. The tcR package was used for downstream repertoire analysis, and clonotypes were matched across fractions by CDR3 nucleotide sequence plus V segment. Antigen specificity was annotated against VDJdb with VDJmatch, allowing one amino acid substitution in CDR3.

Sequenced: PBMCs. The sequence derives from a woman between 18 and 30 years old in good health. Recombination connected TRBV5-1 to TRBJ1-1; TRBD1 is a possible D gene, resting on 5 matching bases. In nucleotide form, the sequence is TGCGCCAGCACGTTCCTGGGGGGAGGGAACACTGAAGCTTTCTTT. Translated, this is CASTFLGGGNTEAFF.